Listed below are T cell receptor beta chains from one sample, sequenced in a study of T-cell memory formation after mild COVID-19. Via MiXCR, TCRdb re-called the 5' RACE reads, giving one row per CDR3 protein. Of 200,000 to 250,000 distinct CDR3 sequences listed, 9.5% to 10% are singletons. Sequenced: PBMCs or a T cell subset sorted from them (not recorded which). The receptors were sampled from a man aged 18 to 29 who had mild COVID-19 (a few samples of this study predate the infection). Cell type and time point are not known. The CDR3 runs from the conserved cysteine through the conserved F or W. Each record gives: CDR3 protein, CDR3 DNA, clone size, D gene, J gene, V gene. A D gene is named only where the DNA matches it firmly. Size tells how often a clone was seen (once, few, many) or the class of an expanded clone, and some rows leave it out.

CDR3aa: CASSYSTRNTEAFF
CDR3nt: TGTGCCAGCAGTTACTCGACACGGAACACTGAAGCTTTCTTT
abundance: NA
d_gene: NA
j_gene: TRBJ1-1
v_gene: TRBV6-5

CDR3aa: CASSATASGTQYF
CDR3nt: TGTGCCAGCAGCGCGACGGCCTCGGGGACCCAGTACTTC
abundance: NA
d_gene: NA
j_gene: TRBJ2-5
v_gene: TRBV7-7

CDR3aa: CSVEMGAGETQYF
CDR3nt: TGCAGCGTTGAGATGGGGGCGGGTGAGACCCAGTACTTC
abundance: NA
d_gene: NA
j_gene: TRBJ2-5
v_gene: TRBV29-1

CDR3aa: CASSWAGTTHPLGHNEQFF
CDR3nt: TGTGCCAGCAGCTGGGCCGGGACAACTCATCCTCTGGGCCACAATGAGCAGTTCTTC
abundance: NA
d_gene: NA
j_gene: TRBJ2-1
v_gene: TRBV7-2

CDR3aa: CSAASGNQPQHF
CDR3nt: TGCAGCGCCGCCAGTGGCAATCAGCCCCAGCATTTT
abundance: many
d_gene: NA
j_gene: TRBJ1-5
v_gene: TRBV29-1

CDR3aa: CASSQSGGEKLFF
CDR3nt: TGTGCCAGCAGCCAGTCTGGGGGAGAAAAACTGTTTTTT
abundance: few
d_gene: NA
j_gene: TRBJ1-4
v_gene: TRBV7-9

CDR3aa: CASSQELAGVETQYF
CDR3nt: TGTGCCAGCAGCCAAGAACTGGCGGGGGTGGAGACCCAGTACTTC
abundance: many
d_gene: TRBD2
j_gene: TRBJ2-5
v_gene: TRBV14

CDR3aa: CASSPGTSSYNEQFF
CDR3nt: TGTGCCAGCTCCCCCGGGACAAGCTCCTACAATGAGCAGTTCTTC
abundance: NA
d_gene: NA
j_gene: TRBJ2-1
v_gene: TRBV6-5

CDR3aa: CASSLLPSFGQGTVSKNIQYF
CDR3nt: TGTGCCAGCAGCTTACTCCCCTCTTTTGGACAGGGAACAGTTTCCAAAAACATTCAGTACTTC
abundance: many
d_gene: TRBD1
j_gene: TRBJ2-4
v_gene: TRBV7-8

CDR3aa: CASSSRTGNEQFF
CDR3nt: TGTGCCAGCAGTTCTAGGACGGGAAATGAGCAGTTCTTC
abundance: few
d_gene: NA
j_gene: TRBJ2-1
v_gene: TRBV11-2

CDR3aa: CASKFVPFGNQPQHF
CDR3nt: TGTGCCAGCAAGTTCGTGCCCTTCGGCAATCAGCCCCAGCATTTT
abundance: NA
d_gene: NA
j_gene: TRBJ1-5
v_gene: TRBV6-1

CDR3aa: CSASSQGGTEAFF
CDR3nt: TGCAGTGCTAGCTCCCAGGGTGGCACTGAAGCTTTCTTT
abundance: few
d_gene: NA
j_gene: TRBJ1-1
v_gene: TRBV20-1

CDR3aa: CASSSHAGRSYEQYF
CDR3nt: TGTGCCAGCAGTTCCCATGCGGGGCGCTCCTACGAGCAGTACTTC
abundance: NA
d_gene: NA
j_gene: TRBJ2-7
v_gene: TRBV6-6

CDR3aa: CSVHRVRDTEAFF
CDR3nt: TGCAGCGTTCACAGGGTCAGGGACACTGAAGCTTTCTTT
abundance: NA
d_gene: NA
j_gene: TRBJ1-1
v_gene: TRBV29-1

CDR3aa: CASSLSGRNTGELFF
CDR3nt: TGTGCCAGCAGTTTATCGGGCAGGAACACCGGGGAGCTGTTTTTT
abundance: NA
d_gene: NA
j_gene: TRBJ2-2
v_gene: TRBV27

CDR3aa: CASRPTGGDGYTF
CDR3nt: TGTGCCAGCAGGCCAACAGGGGGCGATGGCTACACCTTC
abundance: NA
d_gene: TRBD1
j_gene: TRBJ1-2
v_gene: TRBV27

CDR3aa: CASSFGGLAVETQYF
CDR3nt: TGTGCCAGCAGTTTTGGGGGACTAGCGGTAGAGACCCAGTACTTC
abundance: few
d_gene: TRBD2
j_gene: TRBJ2-5
v_gene: TRBV27

CDR3aa: CATSDTGDRGLETQYF
CDR3nt: TGTGCCACCAGTGATACGGGAGACAGGGGGCTGGAGACCCAGTACTTC
abundance: few
d_gene: TRBD1
j_gene: TRBJ2-5
v_gene: TRBV24-1

CDR3aa: CASRNPDRDEQFF
CDR3nt: TGTGCCAGCAGAAACCCGGACAGGGATGAGCAGTTCTTC
abundance: many
d_gene: TRBD1
j_gene: TRBJ2-1
v_gene: TRBV6-5

CDR3aa: CSARAGGFKNEQFF
CDR3nt: TGCAGTGCTAGAGCGGGGGGGTTTAAGAATGAGCAGTTCTTC
abundance: NA
d_gene: TRBD2
j_gene: TRBJ2-1
v_gene: TRBV20-1